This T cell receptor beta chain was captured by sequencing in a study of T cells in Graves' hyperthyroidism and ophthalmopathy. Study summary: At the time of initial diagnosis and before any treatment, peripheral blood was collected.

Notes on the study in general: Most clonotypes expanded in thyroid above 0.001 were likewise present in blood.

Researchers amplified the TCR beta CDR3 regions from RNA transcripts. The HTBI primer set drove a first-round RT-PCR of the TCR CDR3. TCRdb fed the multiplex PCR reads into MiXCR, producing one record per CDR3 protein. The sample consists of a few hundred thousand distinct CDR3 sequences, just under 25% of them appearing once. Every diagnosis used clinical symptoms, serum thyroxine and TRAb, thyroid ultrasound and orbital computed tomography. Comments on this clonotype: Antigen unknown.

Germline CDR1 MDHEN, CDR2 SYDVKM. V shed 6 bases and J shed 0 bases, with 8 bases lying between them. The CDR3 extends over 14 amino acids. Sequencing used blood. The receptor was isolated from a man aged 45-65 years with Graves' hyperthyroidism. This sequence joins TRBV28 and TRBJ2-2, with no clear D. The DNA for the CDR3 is TGTGCCAGCAGCCGAAGGACGAACACCGGGGAGCTGTTTTTT. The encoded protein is CASSRRTNTGELFF. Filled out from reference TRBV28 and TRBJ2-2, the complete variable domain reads DVKVTQSSRYLVKRTGEKVFLECVQDMDHENMFWYRQDPGLGLRLIYFSYDVKMKEKGDIPEGYSVSREKKERFSLILESASTNQTSMYLCASSRRTNTGELFFGEGSRLTVL.